Presented here are 2 T cell receptor beta chains from one specimen sequenced in a study of blood T cell repertoires in COVID-19. The table came from immunoSEQ multiplex PCR; TCRdb's copy has only in-frame clones and leaves some out. The sample holds about 140,000 clones, approximately 83% seen once. Sequencing was carried out using peripheral blood. Receptor source: a human donor in a cohort sampled during active COVID-19.

The J gene is TRBJ1-4, the V gene TRBV25-1, with D perhaps matching TRBD1 (5 bases). Germline V lookup: CDR1 MGHDK, CDR2 SYGVNS. This CDR3 contains 15 residues. V was clipped by 0 bases and J by 8 bases, with 13 bases between them. The DNA of the CDR3 is TGTGCCAGCAGTGAATATGGGGCTCTAGGAGAAAAACTGTTTTTT. Its translation is CASSEYGALGEKLFF.

The CDR3 nucleotides are TGTGCCAGCAGCCGAGACAGGGCTGGGTATGGCTACACCTTC. This encodes CASSRDRAGYGYTF. The chain couples TRBV9 to TRBJ1-2; 7 bases fit TRBD1. With V trimmed by 4 bases and J by 5 bases, 8 bases remained unmatched. The CDR3 length is 14 residues. In germline, CDR1 is SGDLS, CDR2 YYNGEE. The full variable domain, in which reference TRBV9 and TRBJ1-2 provide the parts outside the CDR3, is DSGVTQTPKHLITATGQRVTLRCSPRSGDLSVYWYQQSLDQGLQFLIQYYNGEERAKGNILERFSAQQFPDLHSELNLSSLELGDSALYFCASSRDRAGYGYTFGSGTRLTVV.